This TCR beta chain originates from a study of regulatory T cells in long-lasting Graves disease. Time point specified: newly diagnosed GD, antithyroid drugs for less than 3 months. Scientists built the TCR library using RNA that was extracted from PBMCs. Study-level points and caveats: Possibly, too few samples lowered accuracy.

CDR3 length equals 16 residues. The V and J ends lost 7 bases and 1 base respectively, with 17 bases between them. From germline, CDR1 is MNHNS and CDR2 SASEGT. There are many counts of this clonotype. As yet, its antigen is unknown. TCR beta libraries were built with iRepertoire HTBI primers and Arm-PCR of CDR3 regions. TCRdb reprocessed the multiplex PCR reads with MiXCR, giving one entry per CDR3 protein. The profile shows roughly 360,000 distinct CDR3 sequences, about 12% of them singletons. The data also belong to a second study, concerning T cells in Graves' hyperthyroidism and ophthalmopathy. That investigation notes: HTBI primers were used for first-round RT-PCR of the TCR CDR3.

V and J are TRBV6-1 and TRBJ1-5; TRBD1 might be the D (5 bases). Sequenced material: peripheral blood mononuclear cells (PBMCs), taken at new diagnosis, from a patient treated with antithyroid drugs. The clonotype was recovered from a woman between 18 and 29 years old with Graves disease. CDR3 bases: TGTGCCAGCACCGAGAGGGGCAGGGCCAGCAATCAGCCCCAGCATTTT. It translates to CASTERGRASNQPQHF.